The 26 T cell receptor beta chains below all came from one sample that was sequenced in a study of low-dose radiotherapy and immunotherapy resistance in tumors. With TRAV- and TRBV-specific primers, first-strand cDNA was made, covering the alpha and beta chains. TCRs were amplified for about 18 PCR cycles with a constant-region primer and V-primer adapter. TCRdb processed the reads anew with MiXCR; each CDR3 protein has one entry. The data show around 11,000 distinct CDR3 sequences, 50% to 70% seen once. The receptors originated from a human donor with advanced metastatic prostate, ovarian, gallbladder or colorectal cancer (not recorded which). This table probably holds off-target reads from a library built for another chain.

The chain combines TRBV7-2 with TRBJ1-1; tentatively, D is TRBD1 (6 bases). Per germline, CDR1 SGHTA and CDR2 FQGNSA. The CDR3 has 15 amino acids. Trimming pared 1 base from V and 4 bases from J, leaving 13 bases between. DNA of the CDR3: TGTGCCAGCAGCTTAGGGGGAGGGGGAGTCACTGAAGCTTTCTTT. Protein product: CASSLGGGGVTEAFF.

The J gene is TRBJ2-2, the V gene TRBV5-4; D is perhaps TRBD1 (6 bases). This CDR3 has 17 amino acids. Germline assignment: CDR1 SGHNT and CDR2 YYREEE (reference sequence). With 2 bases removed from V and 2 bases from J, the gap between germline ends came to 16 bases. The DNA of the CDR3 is TGTGCCAGCAGCTTTGGGGGCAGGGGTGGTAACACCGGGGAGCTGTTTTTT. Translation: CASSFGGRGGNTGELFF.

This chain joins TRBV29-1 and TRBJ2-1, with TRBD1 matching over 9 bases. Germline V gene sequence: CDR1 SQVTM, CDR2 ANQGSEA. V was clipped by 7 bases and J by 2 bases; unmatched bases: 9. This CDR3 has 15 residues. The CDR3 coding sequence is TGCAGCGCCGACAGGGGGATACAAACCTACAATGAGCAGTTCTTC. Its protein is CSADRGIQTYNEQFF.

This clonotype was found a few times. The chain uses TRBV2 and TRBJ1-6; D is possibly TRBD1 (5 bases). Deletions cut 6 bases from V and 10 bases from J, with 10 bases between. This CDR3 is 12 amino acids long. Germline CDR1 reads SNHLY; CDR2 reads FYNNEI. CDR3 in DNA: TGTGCCAGCAGGGGGCAGGGATCACCCCTCCACTTT. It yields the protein CASRGQGSPLHF.

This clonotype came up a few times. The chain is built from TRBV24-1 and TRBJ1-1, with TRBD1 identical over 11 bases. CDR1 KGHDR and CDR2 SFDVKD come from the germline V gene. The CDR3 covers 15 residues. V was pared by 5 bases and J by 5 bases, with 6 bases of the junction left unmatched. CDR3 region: CATSVDRGLGTEAFF. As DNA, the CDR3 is TGTGCCACCAGTGTGGACAGGGGGCTAGGGACTGAAGCTTTCTTT.

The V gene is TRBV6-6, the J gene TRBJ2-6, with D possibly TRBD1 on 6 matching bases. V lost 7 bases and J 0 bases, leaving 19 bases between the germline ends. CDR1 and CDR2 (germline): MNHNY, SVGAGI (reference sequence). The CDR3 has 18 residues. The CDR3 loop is CASTISAGASSGANVLTF. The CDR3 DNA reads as TGTGCCAGCACCATCAGTGCAGGGGCCAGCTCTGGGGCCAACGTCCTGACTTTC.

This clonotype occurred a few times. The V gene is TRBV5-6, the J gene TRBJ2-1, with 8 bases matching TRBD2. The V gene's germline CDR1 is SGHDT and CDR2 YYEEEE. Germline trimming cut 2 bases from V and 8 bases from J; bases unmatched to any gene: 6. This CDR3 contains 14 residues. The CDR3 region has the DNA TGTGCCAGCAGCTTAAACGGGAGGGGCGATGAGCAGTTCTTC. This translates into CASSLNGRGDEQFF.

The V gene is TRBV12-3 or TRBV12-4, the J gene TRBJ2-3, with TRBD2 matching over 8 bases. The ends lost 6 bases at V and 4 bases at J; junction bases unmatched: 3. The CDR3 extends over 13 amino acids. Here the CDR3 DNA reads TGTGCCAGCAGCTTGACTAGCGCAGATACGCAGTATTTT. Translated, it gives CASSLTSADTQYF.

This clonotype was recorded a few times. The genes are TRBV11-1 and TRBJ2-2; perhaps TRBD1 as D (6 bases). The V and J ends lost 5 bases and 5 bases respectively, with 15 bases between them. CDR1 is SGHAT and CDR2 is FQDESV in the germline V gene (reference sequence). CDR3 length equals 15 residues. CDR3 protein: CASSPDRRRTGELFF. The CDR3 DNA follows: TGTGCCAGCAGCCCAGACAGGCGGAGGACCGGGGAGCTGTTTTTT.

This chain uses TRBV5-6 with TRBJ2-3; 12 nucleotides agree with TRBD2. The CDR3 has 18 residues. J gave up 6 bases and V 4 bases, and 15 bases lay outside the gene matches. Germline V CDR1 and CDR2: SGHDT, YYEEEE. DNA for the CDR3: TGTGCCAGCAGCCCACTCGGGCTAGCGGGAGGGCCCCGTGATACGCAGTATTTT. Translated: CASSPLGLAGGPRDTQYF.

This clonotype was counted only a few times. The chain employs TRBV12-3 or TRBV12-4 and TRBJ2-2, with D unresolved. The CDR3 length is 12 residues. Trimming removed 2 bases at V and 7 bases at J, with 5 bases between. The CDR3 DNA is TGTGCCAGCAGTTTAACCGGCGGGGAGCTGTTTTTT. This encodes CASSLTGGELFF.

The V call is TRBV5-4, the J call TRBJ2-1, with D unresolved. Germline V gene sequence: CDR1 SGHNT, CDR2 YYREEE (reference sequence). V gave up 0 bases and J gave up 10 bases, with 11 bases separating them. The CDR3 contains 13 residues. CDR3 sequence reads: CASSLAGVSEQFF. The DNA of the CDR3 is TGTGCCAGCAGCTTGGCCGGAGTGTCCGAGCAGTTCTTC.

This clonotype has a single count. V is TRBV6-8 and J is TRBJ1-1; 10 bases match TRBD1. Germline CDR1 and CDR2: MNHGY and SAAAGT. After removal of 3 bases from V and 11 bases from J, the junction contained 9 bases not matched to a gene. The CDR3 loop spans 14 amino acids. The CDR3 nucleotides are TGTGCCAGCAGTTATGGGGACAGGGGACGTTCCGCTTTCTTT. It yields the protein CASSYGDRGRSAFF.

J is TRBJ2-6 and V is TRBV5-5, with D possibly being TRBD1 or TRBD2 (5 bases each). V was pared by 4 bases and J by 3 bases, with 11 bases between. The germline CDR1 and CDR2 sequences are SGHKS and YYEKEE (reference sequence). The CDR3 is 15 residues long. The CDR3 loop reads CASSRGGYGANVLTF. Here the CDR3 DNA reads TGTGCCAGCAGCCGGGGCGGATATGGGGCCAACGTCCTGACTTTC.

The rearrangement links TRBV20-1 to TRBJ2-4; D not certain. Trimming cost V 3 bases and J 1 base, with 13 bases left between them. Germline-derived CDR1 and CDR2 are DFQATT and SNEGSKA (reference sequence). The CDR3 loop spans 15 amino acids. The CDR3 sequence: CSASRPTFAKNIQYF. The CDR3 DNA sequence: TGCAGTGCTAGTCGGCCTACCTTTGCCAAAAACATTCAGTACTTC.

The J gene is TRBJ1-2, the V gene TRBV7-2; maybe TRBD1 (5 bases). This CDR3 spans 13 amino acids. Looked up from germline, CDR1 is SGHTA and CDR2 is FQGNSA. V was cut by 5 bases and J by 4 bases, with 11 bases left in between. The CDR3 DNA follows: TGTGCCAGCAGCCCAACGGGGCTCTATGGCTACACCTTC. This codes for CASSPTGLYGYTF.

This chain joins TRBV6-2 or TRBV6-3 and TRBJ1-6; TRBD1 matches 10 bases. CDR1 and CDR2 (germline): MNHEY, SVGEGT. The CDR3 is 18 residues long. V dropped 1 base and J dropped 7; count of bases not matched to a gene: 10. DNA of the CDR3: TGTGCCAGCAGTTACTTGACCGGGACAGGGGAGCGGAATTCACCCCTCCACTTT. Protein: CASSYLTGTGERNSPLHF.

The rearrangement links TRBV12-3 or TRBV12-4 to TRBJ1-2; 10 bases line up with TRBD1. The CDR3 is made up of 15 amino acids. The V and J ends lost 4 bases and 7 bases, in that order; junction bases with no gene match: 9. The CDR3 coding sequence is TGTGCCAGCAGTTCAGGGGACAGGGGAAATCTTGGCTACACCTTC. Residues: CASSSGDRGNLGYTF.

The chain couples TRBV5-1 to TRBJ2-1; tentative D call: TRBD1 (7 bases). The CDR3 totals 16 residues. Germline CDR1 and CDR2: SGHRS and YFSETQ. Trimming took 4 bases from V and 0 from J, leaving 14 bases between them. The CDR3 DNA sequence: TGCGCCAGCAGCCCTGCAGGGGGGACCTCCTACAATGAGCAGTTCTTC. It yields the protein CASSPAGGTSYNEQFF.

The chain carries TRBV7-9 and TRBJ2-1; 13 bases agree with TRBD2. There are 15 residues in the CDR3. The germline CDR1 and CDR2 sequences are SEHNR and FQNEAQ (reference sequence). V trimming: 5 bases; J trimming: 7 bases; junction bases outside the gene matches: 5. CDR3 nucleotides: TGTGCCAGCAGCCCGGGACTAGCGGGGTTAAATGAGCAGTTCTTC. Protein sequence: CASSPGLAGLNEQFF.

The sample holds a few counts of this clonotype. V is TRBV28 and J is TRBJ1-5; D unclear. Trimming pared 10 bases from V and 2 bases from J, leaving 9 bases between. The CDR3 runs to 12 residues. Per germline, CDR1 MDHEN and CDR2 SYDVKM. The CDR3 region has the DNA TGTGCCATCCATCGGGGCAATCAGCCCCAGCATTTT. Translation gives CAIHRGNQPQHF.

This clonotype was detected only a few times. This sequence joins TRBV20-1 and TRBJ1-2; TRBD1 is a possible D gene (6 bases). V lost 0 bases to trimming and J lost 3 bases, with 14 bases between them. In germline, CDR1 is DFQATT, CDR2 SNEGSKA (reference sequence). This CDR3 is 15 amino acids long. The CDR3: CSARDQAGVYYGYTF. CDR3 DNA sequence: TGCAGTGCTAGAGATCAGGCAGGGGTCTACTATGGCTACACCTTC.

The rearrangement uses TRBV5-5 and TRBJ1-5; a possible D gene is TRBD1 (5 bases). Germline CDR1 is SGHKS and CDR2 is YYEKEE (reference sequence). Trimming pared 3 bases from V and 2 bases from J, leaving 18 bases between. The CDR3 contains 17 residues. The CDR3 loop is CASSSTTGRGGNQPQHF. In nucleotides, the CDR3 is TGTGCCAGCAGCTCTACTACAGGTAGAGGGGGCAATCAGCCCCAGCATTTT.

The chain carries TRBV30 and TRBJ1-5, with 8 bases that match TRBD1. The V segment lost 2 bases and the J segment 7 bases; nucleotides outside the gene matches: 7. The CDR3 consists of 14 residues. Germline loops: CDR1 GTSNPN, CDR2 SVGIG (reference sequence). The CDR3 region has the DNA TGTGCCTGGAGTTCCGTACAGGGGGGCCAGCCCCAGCATTTT. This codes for CAWSSVQGGQPQHF.

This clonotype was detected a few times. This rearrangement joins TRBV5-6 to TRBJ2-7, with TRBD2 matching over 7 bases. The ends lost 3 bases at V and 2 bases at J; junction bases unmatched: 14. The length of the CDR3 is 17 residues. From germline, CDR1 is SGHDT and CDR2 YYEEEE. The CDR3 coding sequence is TGTGCCAGCAGCTACAGCCTGGGAGGGTTTCGTACCTACGAGCAGTACTTC. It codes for CASSYSLGGFRTYEQYF.

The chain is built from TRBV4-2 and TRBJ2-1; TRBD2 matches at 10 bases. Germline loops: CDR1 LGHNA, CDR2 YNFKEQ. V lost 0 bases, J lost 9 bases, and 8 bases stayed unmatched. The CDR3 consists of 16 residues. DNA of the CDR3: TGTGCCAGCAGCCAAGATTGGGCTAGCGGGAGTACTGAGCAGTTCTTC. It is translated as CASSQDWASGSTEQFF.